This TCR beta chain was found in a study of blood T cell repertoires in COVID-19. Study as a whole: The cDNA or gDNA used as material had been derived from T cells, B-cell-depleted T cells, or PBMCs.

V gave up 0 bases and J gave up 5 bases; unmatched junction bases: 11. The CDR3 consists of 17 residues. Germline assignment: CDR1 SGHRS and CDR2 YFSETQ. Assay used: immunoSEQ multiplex PCR; TCRdb lists only in-frame clones, some missing. This sample yields some 340,000 clones, of which over 90% are seen a single time; approximately 4.1% belongs to the top ten. This sequence was found in a woman in her thirties who had been exposed to COVID-19. This chain uses TRBV5-1 with TRBJ1-1, with TRBD1 matching over 9 bases. Sequencing input: PBMCs or T cells enriched from blood (not recorded which). The CDR3 loop reads CASSLAPPGQGKTEAFF. The CDR3 DNA sequence: TGCGCCAGCAGCTTGGCCCCCCCGGGACAGGGAAAAACTGAAGCTTTCTTT. The full variable domain, its missing parts supplied by reference TRBV5-1 and TRBJ1-1, is KAGVTQTPRYLIKTRGQQVTLSCSPISGHRSVSWYQQTPGQGLQFLFEYFSETQRNKGNFPGRFSGRQFSNSRSEMNVSTLELGDSALYLCASSLAPPGQGKTEAFFGQGTRLTVV.